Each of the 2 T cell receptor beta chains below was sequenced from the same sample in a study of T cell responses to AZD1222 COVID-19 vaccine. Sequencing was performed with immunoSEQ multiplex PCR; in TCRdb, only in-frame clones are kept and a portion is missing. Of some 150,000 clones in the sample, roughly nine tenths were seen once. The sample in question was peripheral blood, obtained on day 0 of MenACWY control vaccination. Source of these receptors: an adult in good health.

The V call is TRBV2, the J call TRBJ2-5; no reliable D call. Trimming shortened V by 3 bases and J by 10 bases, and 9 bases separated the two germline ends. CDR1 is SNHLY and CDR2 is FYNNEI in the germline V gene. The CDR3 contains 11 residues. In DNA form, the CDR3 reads TGTGCCAGCAGTGATCGGCCGGGCCAGTACTTC. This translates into CASSDRPGQYF. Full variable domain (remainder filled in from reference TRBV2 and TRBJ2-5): EPEVTQTPSHQVTQMGQEVILRCVPISNHLYFYWYRQILGQKVEFLVSFYNNEISEKSEIFDDQFSVERPDGSNFTLKIRSTKLEDSAMYFCASSDRPGQYFGPGTRLLVL.

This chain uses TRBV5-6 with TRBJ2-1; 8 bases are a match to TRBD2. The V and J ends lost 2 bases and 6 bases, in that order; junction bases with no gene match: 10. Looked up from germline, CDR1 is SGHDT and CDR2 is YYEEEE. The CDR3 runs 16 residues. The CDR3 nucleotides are TGTGCCAGCAGCTTAGTAGCGGGGCCGGGAGGCAATGAGCAGTTCTTC. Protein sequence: CASSLVAGPGGNEQFF. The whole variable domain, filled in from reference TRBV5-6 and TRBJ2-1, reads DAGVTQSPTHLIKTRGQQVTLRCSPKSGHDTVSWYQQALGQGPQFIFQYYEEEERQRGNFPDRFSGHQFPNYSSELNVNALLLGDSALYLCASSLVAGPGGNEQFFGPGTRLTVL.